The present TCR beta chain was sequenced within a study of radiation and T cells in renal cell carcinoma (dated by TCRdb to about 2020). About the full investigation: Samples were obtained from a clinical trial, in which 15 Gy stereotactic body radiation therapy was delivered to primary renal cell carcinomas and nephrectomy was performed 4 weeks later. A total of 50 to 60 samples underwent TCR beta sequencing, made up of roughly 26 tumors and about 27 peripheral blood samples. A total of 3.5 million to 4.5 million unique CDR3 nucleotide sequences, encoding 2.5 million to 3 million unique CDR3 amino acid sequences, were found across all 50 or so samples.

TCR beta libraries were generated from genomic DNA with the immunoSEQ kit, following the manufacturer's recommendations. To prepare libraries, a first multiplex PCR with proprietary primers was run, followed by a second PCR that added unique barcodes, and a bead cleanup was done after each round. A positive control reaction and a negative control reaction, both provided in the kit, were run with every batch of samples. The final libraries were assessed on an Agilent 4200 TapeStation D1000 ScreenTape, pooled by volume, and quantified by qPCR. An Illumina NextSeq500 fitted with a MidOutput 150-cycle cartridge performed the sequencing, running 156 Read1 cycles and 15 Index1 cycles with the kit's custom primers. The pooled library was loaded at roughly 0.92 pM with an approximately 22% PhiX control spike-in. In the paper's pipeline: Vendor-processed data were analyzed in R, with a clonotype defined as all T cells sharing the same CDR3 nucleotide sequence. For clone abundance analyses, frequencies were normalized to the 10,000 most abundant clones in each sample. Public T cell clones, averaging fewer than five per sample, were removed before analysis. An abundance difference of at least 32-fold between compartments was the criterion for calling clonotypes tumor-enriched or baseline blood-enriched. A beta-binomial differential abundance model was used to identify clonotypes that expanded or contracted between blood time points. The Baroni-Urbani and Buser coefficient was used to measure tumor-blood repertoire similarity, and groups were compared with two-tailed Wilcoxon tests in R. TCRdb took this table from immuneACCESS and kept in-frame rearrangements with V and J called. Such tables lack part of the clones; where checked against another copy, unresolved V genes explain under half of the gap, and the rest is unexplained. Clone size and the V and J calls come from that table; the DNA yielded D and trimming. Counted in this sample were roughly 130,000 clones; 75% to 90% of them appeared once. The ten top clones hold under 2.5% of the sample.

V is pruned by 7 bases and J by 1 base, leaving 7 bases of the junction without a gene match. Via the germline V gene (reference sequence), CDR1 is LNHDA and CDR2 SQIVND. The CDR3 numbers 14 residues from cysteine through phenylalanine. Only the CDR3 DNA is retained, 42 bases long and in frame from the first base. As for this clone: The antigen this receptor binds is unknown. No base quality values were provided; no much bigger clone lies one nucleotide off.

The intended sense of this specimen's time point label: blood 2 weeks post-SBRT. In light of the paper, this sample's treatment or condition label describes: 15 Gy SBRT to primary tumor, nephrectomy 4 weeks later. To follow tumor-enriched clonotypes, peripheral blood was collected serially from radiation-treated patients at baseline and again at 2 weeks and 4 weeks after SBRT. All patients had renal cell carcinoma with clear cell pathology. The QIAamp DNA Blood Mini Kit (Qiagen) was used to prepare genomic DNA for TCR sequencing. Samples were included in the analyses only if all quality control checks were passed. Results and caveats for the whole study, not just this receptor: Changes in the blood repertoire were not tracked past 4 weeks after treatment. An increase in top tumor clonotypes in blood was observed from baseline to 2 weeks post-radiation, followed by contraction by 4 weeks, which was taken to suggest transient expansion of tumor-resident clones. Effects of radiation dose or scheduling on the TCR repertoire could not be addressed with the single-armed trial design. No pretreatment tumor biopsies were available, so the baseline intratumoral presence of clonotypes could not be determined.

The sample consisted of blood, taken from a patient whose treatment included radiotherapy and nephrectomy. The TCR originated in a woman aged 55 to 70 with renal cell carcinoma. The sequence is built from TRBV19 and TRBJ2-7; 7 bases in between match TRBD1. The DNA sequence reads TGTGCCAGTACCAAGACAGGGTGGTCCTACGAGCAGTACTTC. Translated, it gives CASTKTGWSYEQYF.